These 4 T cell receptor beta chains originate from one sample sequenced in a study of cytomegalovirus exposure and HLA in healthy donors. PCR was performed using 60 Vbeta and 13 Jbeta primers. Assay: immunoSEQ multiplex PCR; the TCRdb copy retains only in-frame clones and omits some. The sample lists around 170,000 clones, 79% seen once, with approximately 0.7% in the top ten. Sequencing was performed on PBMCs. The receptor source for this set is a woman aged 35 to 49 in good health and CMV-seronegative.

Concerning this clone: The junction departs from germline at one end; a sequencing error may be responsible. This chain uses TRBV6-1 with TRBJ2-7; D is possibly TRBD2 (6 bases). This CDR3 contains 12 residues. Germline assignment: CDR1 MNHNS and CDR2 SASEGT. The CDR3 region has the DNA TGTGCCAGCAGTACCCAATGGGGCGGGATGGACTTC. This gives the protein CASSTQWGGMDF.

This chain links TRBV5-5 with TRBJ2-7, with 9 positions matching TRBD1. Looked up from germline, CDR1 is SGHKS and CDR2 is YYEKEE (reference sequence). This CDR3 has 14 residues. Germline trimming cut 2 bases from V and 3 bases from J; bases unmatched to any gene: 3. Here the CDR3 reads CASSLRDRVYEQYF. The CDR3 DNA follows: TGTGCCAGCAGCTTAAGGGACAGGGTCTACGAGCAGTACTTC.

This chain connects TRBV7-8 to TRBJ2-4; 10 bases are a match to TRBD1. CDR1 is SGHVS and CDR2 is FQNEAQ in the germline V gene. This CDR3 spans 18 amino acids. The V and J ends lost 8 bases and 1 base, in that order; junction bases with no gene match: 14. CDR3 sequence: CASVPGQGSSLAKNIQYF. The DNA of the CDR3 is TGTGCCAGCGTTCCGGGACAGGGGAGTTCTTTGGCCAAAAACATTCAGTACTTC.

This clone was counted between two and nine times. At one of its ends the junction is not consistent with the germline gene, which may arise from a read error. The rearrangement uses TRBV6-4 and TRBJ1-1, with TRBD1 identical over 7 bases. The CDR3 length is 13 residues. CDR1 and CDR2 (germline): MRHNA, SNTAGT. CDR3 loop: CASSDGPGTVLPF. The DNA of the CDR3 is TGTGCCAGCAGTGACGGCCCGGGGACAGTCTTACCCTTT.